Listed below are T cell receptor beta chains from one sample, sequenced in a study of T cells expressing NK-cell markers. TCRdb re-called the 5' RACE reads; one entry per CDR3 protein, DNA not given. The ten most abundant clones cover around 4% of a sample with around 550,000 distinct CDR3 sequences. The material sequenced was blood T cells: a sorted CD56 or NKG2C T cell subset, CD4+ or CD8+ T cells, or bulk PBMC T cells (not recorded which). These receptors originate from a man between 18 and 29 years old in good health. The CDR3 runs from the conserved cysteine through the conserved F or W.

TRBV12-5	TRBJ2-7	CASGFRDRPRYEQYF
TRBV5-1	TRBJ2-2	CASSLAPGTGLPGELFF
TRBV12-3/TRBV12-4	TRBJ2-2	CASSLQGAAGELFF
TRBV7-2	TRBJ2-1	CASSLAGLTILYNEQFF
TRBV25-1	TRBJ1-1	CASRRGPSATEAFF
TRBV7-2	TRBJ2-4	CASSLGLARVF
TRBV7-8	TRBJ2-7	CASSPDRGLAGGRSYEQYF
TRBV5-1	TRBJ2-1	CASSGQGSYNEQFF
TRBV5-1	TRBJ2-4	CASSLALGEGNIQYF
TRBV12-3/TRBV12-4	TRBJ2-3	CASKLGRTADTQYF
TRBV5-1	TRBJ2-5	CASSLRSPDETQYF
TRBV10-2	TRBJ2-7	CASTPRGGGHSYEQYF
TRBV4-2	TRBJ2-1	CASSQGGGTPYNEQFF
TRBV7-8	TRBJ1-1	CASSSPRDREQYTEAFF
TRBV20-1	TRBJ2-4	CSAPRAGGPDIQYF
TRBV6-1	TRBJ2-5	CASSPPRTSGSRTQYF
TRBV11-2	TRBJ2-1	CASKSPGRGEQFF
TRBV7-2	TRBJ2-7	CASSSILSFSYEQYF
TRBV7-8	TRBJ2-1	CASSFGGASTEQFF
TRBV20-1	TRBJ2-5	CSARDLAVTETQYF
TRBV20-1	TRBJ2-3	CSANYDWGYPDTQYF
TRBV12-3/TRBV12-4	TRBJ2-3	CASTGSGDNTDTQYF
TRBV5-5	TRBJ2-5	CASTGEGRNQETQYF
TRBV5-4	TRBJ2-5	CASSSSGWETQYF
TRBV25-1	TRBJ1-2	CASRPPGSFYGYTF
TRBV7-9	TRBJ2-6	CASSTPRADSSGANVLTF
TRBV12-3/TRBV12-4	TRBJ1-4	CASTSIWPNEKLFF
TRBV25-1	TRBJ2-2	CASRRGQGTGELFF
TRBV29-1	TRBJ2-1	CSVSGFETYNEQFF
TRBV6-4	TRBJ2-1	CASSKGQGLSGAYNEQFF
TRBV12-3/TRBV12-4	TRBJ1-1	CASSRDRDRGEAFF
TRBV6-5	TRBJ2-5	CASSSDMGVGETQYF
TRBV6-2/TRBV6-3	TRBJ2-7	CASSYLNLGAEQYF
TRBV20-1	TRBJ2-1	CSARSPGQGDNEQFF
TRBV20-1	TRBJ1-3	CSAPVPGSGNTIYF
TRBV7-2	TRBJ2-7	CASSPTRAQNEQYF
TRBV27	TRBJ2-2	CASSRTGRTGELFF
TRBV7-9	TRBJ2-2	CASSLSWREDTGELFF
TRBV29-1	TRBJ2-1	CSVEDIGEQFF
TRBV20-1	TRBJ2-3	CSAISGRANTDTQYF
TRBV27	TRBJ1-1	CASRRTGMNTEAFF
TRBV5-1	TRBJ2-1	CASSLWWPGSDEQFF
TRBV7-3	TRBJ2-1	CASRQQGGVYNEQFF
TRBV29-1	TRBJ2-3	CSVGGFKVAQYF
TRBV28	TRBJ2-7	CASSSIRGVSAYEQYF
TRBV29-1	TRBJ2-7	CSVEDAGAAYEQYF
TRBV12-3/TRBV12-4	TRBJ2-7	CASSFLPDFTYEQYF
TRBV30	TRBJ2-3	CAWSPRDPQYF
TRBV20-1	TRBJ1-1	CSARSPGNTEAFF
TRBV4-1	TRBJ2-3	CASSQDYVRRPGDTQYF
TRBV13	TRBJ2-1	CASSLRGGSSYNEQFF
TRBV5-6	TRBJ1-4	CASSPDVLGGEKLFF
TRBV7-6	TRBJ2-1	CASSLDLGNNEQFF
TRBV4-3	TRBJ2-3	CASSQVGVNTQYF
TRBV18	TRBJ1-1	CASSPNDRVGWNTEAFF